This passage covers 8 T cell receptor beta chains from one sample sequenced in a study of Tregs in tolerant kidney transplant recipients. Mixed chimerism was transient after nonmyeloablative marrow transplants from related graft donors. This table comes from immunoSEQ multiplex PCR, and its TCRdb copy is limited to in-frame clones, with some not included. The listing records about 23,000 clones. Source: CD4+ T cells from blood (PBMCs), taken 6 months after the transplant. The receptors come from a human patient who received a combined kidney and bone marrow transplant. The graft donor may have contributed some T cells.

The CDR3 bases that were read are TGTGCCATCAGGGACAGGCGCGTGGGCAATCAGCCC. This gives the protein CAIRDRRVGNQP. The CDR3 in its entirety is CAIRDRRVGNQPQHF. The chain links TRBV10-3 to TRBJ1-5; TRBD1 aligns across 7 bases. Read coverage stops 3 residues before the CDR3 terminus; the germline J gene supplies the remainder. This CDR3 has 15 residues. The V gene's germline CDR1 is ENHRY and CDR2 SYGVKD. V shed 6 bases, J shed 2 bases, and the junction held 7 bases outside the gene matches.

In regard to this clone: Read data end 3 residues before the CDR3 end; the end is taken from the germline J gene. V gene TRBV2 combines with J gene TRBJ2-7, with 7 bases identical to TRBD1. CDR1 and CDR2 from the germline V gene are SNHLY and FYNNEI. CDR3 length equals 14 residues. V was pared by 4 bases and J by 4 bases, with 7 bases of the junction left unmatched. CDR3 DNA (partial): TGTGCCAGCAGTGTAACAGGGGACCGTTACGAG. Its translation is CASSVTGDRYE. The full CDR3 sequence reads CASSVTGDRYEQYF.

The CDR3 bases that were read are TGTGCCAGCAGGTGGGACACGACGAACACTGAA. Translating gives CASRWDTTNTE. The CDR3 reads in full as CASRWDTTNTEAFF. The chain combines TRBV11-2 with TRBJ1-1; TRBD1 might be the D (6 bases). From the germline J gene comes the end of the CDR3, since the read stops 3 residues before it. The CDR3 is 14 amino acids. Germline CDR1 and CDR2: SGHAT and FQNNGV. Deletions cut 6 bases from V and 1 base from J, with 12 bases between.

About this clone: The read is 3 residues too short to cover the CDR3 end, so that end is filled in from the germline J gene. This sequence joins TRBV7-9 and TRBJ2-7; TRBD1 agrees at 9 bases. The trim removed 4 bases at V and 2 bases at J, leaving 3 bases unmatched. CDR3 length equals 14 residues. CDR1 is SEHNR and CDR2 is FQNEAQ in the germline V gene (reference sequence). CDR3 bases read: TGTGCCAGCAGCTCGAGACAGGGGGCCTACGAG. Translating gives CASSSRQGAYE. The entire CDR3 sequence reads CASSSRQGAYEQYF.

In the case of this clone: The CDR3 end is not reached by the read, which stops 3 residues before it; the germline J gene fills it in. The rearrangement links TRBV20-1 to TRBJ1-2; D is unclear. Trimming pared 0 bases from V and 4 bases from J, leaving 9 bases between. The CDR3 extends over 13 amino acids. Germline V CDR1 and CDR2: DFQATT, SNEGSKA (reference sequence). The CDR3 DNA, read in part, is TGCAGTGCTAGAGATCGTAGCTCCTATGGC. Its protein is CSARDRSSYG. In full, the CDR3 reads CSARDRSSYGYTF.

As to this clone: The read is 3 residues too short to cover the CDR3 end, so that end is filled in from the germline J gene. This chain joins TRBV20-1 and TRBJ2-1, with 8 bases aligning to TRBD2. This CDR3 is built from 14 residues. The J segment lost 5 bases and the V segment lost 6 bases, leaving 9 bases of the junction unmatched. The germline gives CDR1 DFQATT, CDR2 SNEGSKA (reference sequence). The CDR3 sequence: CSAIRGGKNNEQFF. The sequenced CDR3 bases are TGCAGTGCAATACGGGGGGGGAAGAACAATGAG.

In regard to this clone: One end of the junction is discordant with germline, which a read error may explain. The read terminates 3 residues before the CDR3 end, so the remaining end is supplied by the germline J gene. This chain joins TRBV2 and TRBJ2-7; a weak D match, TRBD1 (5 bases). The length of the CDR3 is 15 residues. Germline V CDR1 and CDR2: SNHLY, FYNNEI. CDR3 amino acids: CVSSTKEGAFNEQYF. The covered CDR3 bases are TGTGTCAGCAGCACCAAGGAAGGGGCTTTCAACGAG.

Note on this clone: The read ends 3 residues shy of where the CDR3 ends; the end is completed using the germline J gene. This rearrangement joins TRBV28 to TRBJ1-5, with TRBD1 as a possible D gene (6 bases). This CDR3 contains 15 residues. Trimming removed 7 bases at V and 4 bases at J, with 17 bases between. Germline CDR1 MDHEN, CDR2 SYDVKM. CDR3 bases read: TGTGCCAGCACCAGAGGGGGTACCCTGAATCAGCCC. Translated: CASTRGGTLNQP. The entire CDR3 is CASTRGGTLNQPQHF.